Shown below are 24 T cell receptor beta chains from a single sample sequenced in a study of CD8 T cells in Susac syndrome. RNA amounts of 0.5 to 1 ug underwent reverse transcription with random hexamers. TCRdb redid the calling of the immunoSEQ multiplex PCR reads with MiXCR, one entry per CDR3 protein. The sample lists about 150,000 distinct CDR3 sequences; 85% to 95% were seen once. Sequenced sample: CD4+ T cells from PBMCs. The receptors here all came from a human donor with Susac syndrome.

V and J are TRBV12-3 or TRBV12-4 and TRBJ2-6; 8 bases are a match to TRBD1. The trim removed 5 bases at V and 0 bases at J, leaving 12 bases unmatched. The CDR3 runs to 19 residues. DNA for the CDR3: TGTGCCAGCAGTCCCCACGGCAGGGGGCAGTTCTCTGGGGCCAACGTCCTGACTTTC. Protein product: CASSPHGRGQFSGANVLTF.

V usage is TRBV24-1 and J usage is TRBJ2-1, with 8 bases fitting TRBD2. The CDR3 runs 13 residues. Germline V gene data show CDR1 as KGHDR and CDR2 as SFDVKD. V was pared by 6 bases and J by 7 bases, with 4 bases of the junction left unmatched. Here the CDR3 reads CATSSGGGNEQFF. CDR3 bases: TGTGCCACCAGTAGCGGGGGAGGGAATGAGCAGTTCTTC.

V usage is TRBV7-6 and J usage is TRBJ2-2; TRBD1 aligns across 7 bases. The CDR3 is 15 residues long. V gave up 1 base and J gave up 4 bases; unmatched junction bases: 3. The germline V gene encodes CDR1 SGHVS and CDR2 FNYEAQ. The CDR3 sequence: CASSLVGGSTGELFF. The CDR3 DNA is TGTGCCAGCAGCTTAGTAGGGGGCTCCACCGGGGAGCTGTTTTTT. Using reference TRBV7-6 and TRBJ2-2 for the parts outside the CDR3, the full variable domain is GAGVSQSPRYKVTKRGQDVALRCDPISGHVSLYWYRQALGQGPEFLTYFNYEAQQDKSGLPNDRFSAERPEGSISTLTIQRTEQRDSAMYRCASSLVGGSTGELFFGEGSRLTVL.

The chain joins TRBV7-9 to TRBJ1-1; 7 positions match TRBD1. The CDR3 loop spans 15 amino acids. Germline lookup yields CDR1 SEHNR and CDR2 FQNEAQ (reference sequence). V lost 4 bases, J lost 1 base, and 6 bases stayed unmatched. In nucleotides, the CDR3 is TGTGCCAGCAGCTCCAAGGGGGCCGGGAACACTGAAGCTTTCTTT. It specifies CASSSKGAGNTEAFF.

The chain couples TRBV5-1 to TRBJ2-2; D might be TRBD2 (5 bases). Per germline, CDR1 SGHRS and CDR2 YFSETQ. Trimming removed 2 bases from V and 4 bases from J, with 9 bases in between. CDR3 size: 14 residues. Here the CDR3 reads CASSFGKATGELFF. In nucleotides, the CDR3 is TGCGCCAGCAGCTTCGGGAAAGCCACCGGGGAGCTGTTTTTT.

V and J are TRBV3-1 and TRBJ2-3; D possibly corresponds to TRBD1 (6 bases). V lost 4 bases to trimming and J lost 0 bases, with 17 bases between them. The CDR3 runs 17 residues. CDR1 is LGHDT, CDR2 YNNKEL, per germline (reference sequence). The DNA of the CDR3 is TGTGCCAGCAGCCGAGGCCGAGGGGGTGGGAGCACAGATACGCAGTATTTT. Amino acids: CASSRGRGGGSTDTQYF.

V is TRBV25-1 and J is TRBJ2-1, with TRBD2 matching over 10 bases. The CDR3 consists of 15 residues. CDR1 and CDR2 from the germline V gene are MGHDK and SYGVNS. V lost 3 bases, J lost 6 bases, and 5 bases stayed unmatched. This chain's CDR3 is CASSERSGGANEQFF. CDR3 nucleotide sequence: TGTGCCAGCAGTGAGAGAAGCGGGGGGGCCAATGAGCAGTTCTTC.

This clonotype was seen just once. CDR3 loop: CASTDRRLSYEQYF. In DNA, the CDR3 is TGTGCCAGCACTGACAGGAGGCTATCCTACGAGCAGTACTTC. The chain carries TRBV12-3 or TRBV12-4 and TRBJ2-7, with D possibly matching TRBD1 (6 bases). V was shortened by 7 bases and J by 1 base, with 14 bases between the two germline ends. This CDR3 region has 14 residues.

This rearrangement joins TRBV12-3 or TRBV12-4 to TRBJ2-1; a weak D match, TRBD2 (6 bases). The CDR3 sequence is 11 residues long. With 4 bases removed from V and 13 bases from J, the gap between germline ends came to 11 bases. The CDR3 DNA reads as TGTGCCAGCAGTTCGGGACTTCCCCAGTTCTTC. This translates into CASSSGLPQFF.

CDR3 sequence (DNA): TGTGCCAGCAGCTCTGGACTCCCGGTCGAGCAGTACTTC. This translates into CASSSGLPVEQYF. The chain joins TRBV11-2 to TRBJ2-7, with a tentative D call TRBD2 (5 bases). The CDR3 runs to 13 residues. Germline V CDR1 and CDR2: SGHAT, FQNNGV. Trimming took off 4 bases at V and 6 bases at J, with 13 bases between the two ends.

The rearrangement links TRBV5-6 to TRBJ2-5, with TRBD2 matching over 12 bases. Trimming took 3 bases from V and 1 from J; bases not matched to a gene: 4. This CDR3 spans 16 amino acids. The germline V gene encodes CDR1 SGHDT and CDR2 YYEEEE. The CDR3 here is CASSSGLAGGQETQYF. In DNA, the CDR3 is TGTGCCAGCAGCTCGGGACTAGCGGGCGGCCAAGAGACCCAGTACTTC.

The chain joins TRBV23-1 to TRBJ2-2, with 9 bases fitting TRBD2. TRBV23-1 is marked as an open reading frame, function uncertain. There are 16 residues in the CDR3. Germline trimming cut 1 base from V and 6 bases from J; bases unmatched to any gene: 6. The CDR3 loop is CASSQFWVAGAGELFF. As DNA, the CDR3 is TGCGCCAGCAGTCAATTTTGGGTAGCGGGGGCCGGGGAGCTGTTTTTT.

The chain couples TRBV6-5 to TRBJ1-6, with D possibly TRBD1 on 5 matching bases. V lost 4 bases and J 8 bases, leaving 9 bases between the germline ends. The CDR3 runs to 13 residues. Germline loops: CDR1 MNHEY, CDR2 SVGAGI. DNA for the CDR3: TGTGCCAGCAGTTCAGGGAGTGATTCACCCCTCCACTTT. Its protein product is CASSSGSDSPLHF.

This chain joins TRBV4-1 and TRBJ1-2, with D hard to call. The V gene lost 4 bases and the J gene lost 2 bases, with 17 bases spanning the gap. Germline-derived CDR1 and CDR2 are MGHRA and YSYEKL. This CDR3 has 16 residues. CDR3 nucleotides: TGCGCCAGCAGCCCCATGGAAGGGCAGGAGAACTATGGCTACACCTTC. Protein sequence: CASSPMEGQENYGYTF.

The chain is built from TRBV2 and TRBJ2-4; 10 bases map to TRBD2. V lost 6 bases, J lost 1 base, and 3 bases stayed unmatched. There are 15 residues in the CDR3. From germline, CDR1 is SNHLY and CDR2 FYNNEI. CDR3 nucleotides: TGTGCCAGCAGCCCGACTAGCGGGGCCAAAAACATTCAGTACTTC. As protein: CASSPTSGAKNIQYF.

CDR3 residues: CATSRVGRGGNEQFF. The CDR3, as DNA: TGTGCCACCAGCAGAGTAGGCAGGGGCGGCAATGAGCAGTTCTTC. J is TRBJ2-1 and V is TRBV15; a weak D match, TRBD1 (6 bases). Germline V gene lookup returns CDR1 LNHNV and CDR2 YYDKDF (reference sequence). This CDR3 contains 15 residues. V lost 1 base and J 6 bases, leaving 13 bases between the germline ends. Full variable domain (missing parts from reference TRBV15 and TRBJ2-1): DAMVIQNPRYQVTQFGKPVTLSCSQTLNHNVMYWYQQKSSQAPKLLFHYYDKDFNNEADTPDNFQSRRPNTSFCFLDIRSPGLGDTAMYLCATSRVGRGGNEQFFGPGTRLTVL.

J is TRBJ1-2 and V is TRBV6-5; 11 bases are a match to TRBD1. The CDR3 runs to 15 residues. V lost 6 bases to trimming and J lost 3 bases; unmatched junction nucleotides: 6. CDR1 and CDR2 (germline): MNHEY, SVGAGI. CDR3 residues: CASRRRDRGDYGYTF. CDR3 DNA sequence: TGTGCCAGCAGACGACGGGACAGGGGGGACTATGGCTACACCTTC.

V is TRBV29-1 and J is TRBJ1-1, with no clear D. Germline V CDR1 and CDR2: SQVTM, ANQGSEA. The CDR3 is 12 amino acids. V shed 4 bases and J shed 1 base, with 7 bases lying between them. The CDR3 sequence is CSVGWANTEAFF. The DNA for the CDR3 is TGCAGCGTTGGGTGGGCGAACACTGAAGCTTTCTTT. The variable domain in full, completed from reference TRBV29-1 and TRBJ1-1, reads SAVISQKPSRDICQRGTSLTIQCQVDSQVTMMFWYRQQPGQSLTLIATANQGSEATYESGFVIDKFPISRPNLTFSTLTVSNMSPEDSSIYLCSVGWANTEAFFGQGTRLTVV.

This chain connects TRBV6-2 or TRBV6-3 to TRBJ2-2; 8 bases map to TRBD1. V lost 6 bases to trimming and J lost 5 bases; unmatched junction nucleotides: 8. Germline V gives CDR1 MNHEY, CDR2 SVGEGT. This CDR3 contains 15 residues. The CDR3 region has the DNA TGTGCCAGCAGCAAAGACAGGGGTGCGACCGGGGAGCTGTTTTTT. It codes for CASSKDRGATGELFF.

This chain connects TRBV5-4 to TRBJ2-3; TRBD1 agrees at 10 bases. The CDR3 consists of 15 residues. Germline V gives CDR1 SGHNT, CDR2 YYREEE (reference sequence). After removal of 4 bases from V and 1 base from J, the junction contained 3 bases not matched to a gene. In nucleotides, the CDR3 is TGTGCCAGCAGCCCTGGGACAGGGGGCACAGATACGCAGTATTTT. Its translation is CASSPGTGGTDTQYF. Full variable domain (missing parts from reference TRBV5-4 and TRBJ2-3): ETGVTQSPTHLIKTRGQQVTLRCSSQSGHNTVSWYQQALGQGPQFIFQYYREEENGRGNFPPRFSGLQFPNYSSELNVNALELDDSALYLCASSPGTGGTDTQYFGPGTRLTVL.

V gene TRBV29-1 combines with J gene TRBJ2-7; D call uncertain. The germline CDR1 and CDR2 sequences are SQVTM and ANQGSEA. CDR3 length: 9 residues. The V and J ends lost 4 bases and 5 bases respectively, with 3 bases between them. This chain's CDR3 is CSVADEQYF. As DNA, the CDR3 is TGCAGCGTTGCGGACGAGCAGTACTTC.

This chain uses TRBV15 with TRBJ1-5; D not certain. This CDR3 spans 14 amino acids. CDR1 is LNHNV and CDR2 is YYDKDF in the germline V gene (reference sequence). The V gene lost 1 base and the J gene lost 6 bases, with 10 bases spanning the gap. CDR3 in DNA: TGTGCCACCAGCAGAGTGAGGTTCGGTCAGCCCCAGCATTTT. This encodes CATSRVRFGQPQHF.

This clonotype was detected only a few times. The chain combines TRBV12-3 or TRBV12-4 with TRBJ2-3, with D possibly being TRBD1 or TRBD2 (5 bases each). This CDR3 spans 13 amino acids. V was shortened by 6 bases and J by 2 bases, with 9 bases between the two germline ends. The chain's CDR3 is CASRRGSTDTQYF. The CDR3 coding sequence is TGTGCCAGCAGGAGGGGATCCACAGATACGCAGTATTTT.

As DNA, the CDR3 is TGTGCCACCGGGACAGGGAGAGGCAATCAGCCCCAGCATTTT. Translated, it gives CATGTGRGNQPQHF. The chain uses TRBV15 and TRBJ1-5, with 9 bases that match TRBD1. The V segment lost 8 bases and the J segment 2 bases; nucleotides outside the gene matches: 4. From germline, CDR1 is LNHNV and CDR2 YYDKDF (reference sequence). The CDR3 runs to 14 residues.